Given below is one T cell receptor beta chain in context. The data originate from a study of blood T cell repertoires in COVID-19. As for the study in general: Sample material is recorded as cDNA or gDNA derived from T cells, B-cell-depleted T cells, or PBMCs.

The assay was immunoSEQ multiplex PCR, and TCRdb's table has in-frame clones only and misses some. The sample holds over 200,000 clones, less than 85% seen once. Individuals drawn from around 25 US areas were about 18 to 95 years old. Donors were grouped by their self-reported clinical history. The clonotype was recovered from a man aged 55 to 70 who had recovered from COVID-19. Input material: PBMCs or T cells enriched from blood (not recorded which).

CDR3 DNA sequence: TGCGCCAGCAAGGGACAGGGATACAATGAGCAGTTCTTC. It specifies CASKGQGYNEQFF. The V call is TRBV5-1, the J call TRBJ2-1; 9 nucleotides line up with TRBD1. The V gene's germline CDR1 is SGHRS and CDR2 YFSETQ. The CDR3 is made up of 13 amino acids. J was trimmed by 4 bases and V by 6 bases; bases with no gene match: 2. The variable domain in full, completed from reference TRBV5-1 and TRBJ2-1, reads KAGVTQTPRYLIKTRGQQVTLSCSPISGHRSVSWYQQTPGQGLQFLFEYFSETQRNKGNFPGRFSGRQFSNSRSEMNVSTLELGDSALYLCASKGQGYNEQFFGPGTRLTVL.